The 24 T cell receptor beta chains given below trace back to one sample, sequenced in a study of response to subunit inactivated influenza vaccine. TCRdb itself ran the RT-PCR reads through MiXCR, one entry per CDR3 protein. The sample has 500,000 to 700,000 distinct CDR3 sequences, under 30% seen once. The same data also contributed to another study, on T cells expressing NK-cell markers. That investigation notes: In generating TCR beta cDNA, 5'RACE template switching with UMIs was used.

Sequencing was performed on CD4+ T cells sorted from PBMCs, taken about 13 days after vaccination. The receptors shown here come from a man in his fifties who received an inactivated influenza vaccine.

The CDR3 loop is CASSWGLAALNEQFF. As DNA, the CDR3 is TGTGCCAGCAGCTGGGGACTAGCGGCGCTCAATGAGCAGTTCTTC. The chain recombines TRBV5-6 with TRBJ2-1; 11 nucleotides align to TRBD2. J gave up 6 bases and V 3 bases, and 5 bases lay outside the gene matches. Germline V gives CDR1 SGHDT, CDR2 YYEEEE. The length of the CDR3 is 15 residues.

The chain couples TRBV20-1 to TRBJ2-3; maybe TRBD1 (5 bases). The germline V and J ends were trimmed by 4 bases and 2 bases, with 22 bases remaining between them. Germline loops: CDR1 DFQATT, CDR2 SNEGSKA (reference sequence). This CDR3 spans 17 amino acids. The CDR3 here is CSAIDPFRVMSTDTQYF. CDR3 sequence (DNA): TGCAGTGCTATCGATCCTTTCAGGGTAATGTCCACAGATACGCAGTATTTT.

Notes on this clonotype: One junction end disagrees with the germline gene, perhaps due to a read error. The chain is built from TRBV14 and TRBJ2-5; D gene uncertain. Germline CDR1 and CDR2: SGHDN and FVKESK. The CDR3 totals 11 residues. In nucleotides, the CDR3 is TGTGCCAGCAGCCAAGAGGAGAACCAGTACTTC. Protein: CASSQEENQYF.

This clonotype was observed a handful of times. The chain recombines TRBV12-3 or TRBV12-4 with TRBJ1-1, with 11 bases matching TRBD1. The length of the CDR3 is 16 residues. The trim removed 5 bases at V and 1 base at J, leaving 6 bases unmatched. CDR3 amino acids: CASSLRTGGRNTEAFF. The CDR3 nucleotides read TGTGCCAGCAGTCTACGGACAGGGGGCCGGAACACTGAAGCTTTCTTT.

The V and J genes are TRBV6-2 or TRBV6-3 and TRBJ1-1, with TRBD1 as a possible D gene (6 bases). This CDR3 has 14 residues. Trimming cost V 7 bases and J 1 base, with 13 bases left between them. The germline V gene has CDR1 MNHEY and CDR2 SVGEGT. CDR3: CASNDGGANTEAFF. Written as DNA, the CDR3 is TGTGCCAGCAATGACGGGGGCGCGAACACTGAAGCTTTCTTT.

The rearrangement joins TRBV3-1 to TRBJ1-2; D gene uncertain. V dropped 1 base and J dropped 0 bases, with 6 bases sitting between them. The CDR3 is made up of 14 amino acids. From germline, CDR1 is LGHDT and CDR2 YNNKEL (reference sequence). CDR3 sequence: CASSQGVTNYGYTF. The CDR3, as DNA: TGTGCCAGCAGCCAAGGGGTAACTAACTATGGCTACACCTTC.

The chain recombines TRBV20-1 with TRBJ2-7, with TRBD2 matching 7 bases. CDR1 and CDR2 (germline): DFQATT, SNEGSKA (reference sequence). This CDR3 region has 13 residues. V gave up 0 bases and J gave up 3 bases; unmatched junction bases: 2. As DNA, the CDR3 is TGCAGTGCTAGAGATGGCGGGAGCTACGAGCAGTACTTC. This gives the protein CSARDGGSYEQYF.

The chain carries TRBV10-1 and TRBJ2-7; D call uncertain. This CDR3 region has 14 residues. Germline assignment: CDR1 WNHNN and CDR2 SYGVQD (reference sequence). V shed 0 bases and J shed 9 bases, with 15 bases lying between them. CDR3 in DNA: TGCGCCAGCAGTGAGTCGACATCGCTCGGCGTGCAGTACTTC. Translated: CASSESTSLGVQYF.

The gene calls are TRBV12-3 or TRBV12-4 and TRBJ2-3, with 9 positions matching TRBD1. The V and J ends lost 5 bases and 2 bases, in that order; junction bases with no gene match: 5. The CDR3 extends over 15 amino acids. CDR3 residues: CASSRRDRDTDTQYF. The CDR3 coding sequence is TGTGCCAGCAGTCGCCGGGACAGGGACACAGATACGCAGTATTTT.

Only a few counts were recorded for this clonotype. The V and J genes are TRBV5-1 and TRBJ1-2; D remains unclear. With 0 bases removed from V and 4 bases from J, the gap between germline ends came to 10 bases. The CDR3 totals 14 residues. Germline lookup yields CDR1 SGHRS and CDR2 YFSETQ. The CDR3 DNA reads TGCGCCAGCAGCTTGGGCGAGGGCGCCTATGGCTACACCTTC. It yields the protein CASSLGEGAYGYTF.

The rearrangement uses TRBV20-1 and TRBJ1-1; TRBD1 might be the D (5 bases). The CDR3 extends over 12 amino acids. Germline V gene sequence: CDR1 DFQATT, CDR2 SNEGSKA (reference sequence). The V end was cut by 6 bases, the J end by 6 bases, with 14 bases between. CDR3 DNA: TGCAGTGCCCCCACGTCGGGGCCTGAAGCTTTCTTT. Protein: CSAPTSGPEAFF.

The gene calls are TRBV3-1 and TRBJ2-1; the match to TRBD2 covers 12 bases. Germline CDR1 is LGHDT and CDR2 is YNNKEL (reference sequence). The trim removed 6 bases at V and 4 bases at J, leaving 1 base unmatched. This CDR3 region has 14 residues. CDR3 nucleotides: TGTGCCAGCAGGACTAGCGGGAGTTACAATGAGCAGTTCTTC. Residues: CASRTSGSYNEQFF.

This chain links TRBV5-5 with TRBJ2-5; D is uncertain. Deletions cut 3 bases from V and 5 bases from J, with 14 bases between. Germline lookup yields CDR1 SGHKS and CDR2 YYEKEE (reference sequence). CDR3 length equals 14 residues. CDR3 in amino acids: CASSSPPPVETQYF. The DNA for the CDR3 is TGTGCCAGCAGCTCCCCCCCGCCGGTCGAGACCCAGTACTTC.

In this sample, this clonotype turned up a few times. The rearrangement uses TRBV5-1 and TRBJ2-3, with D unclear. Between the trimmed V and J ends, which lost 2 bases and 5 bases, there was a span of 15 bases. Germline V gene data show CDR1 as SGHRS and CDR2 as YFSETQ. The CDR3 extends over 15 amino acids. The CDR3 reads CASSFRAGRQDTQYF. The CDR3 DNA sequence: TGCGCCAGCAGCTTCCGGGCAGGACGGCAAGATACGCAGTATTTT.

This chain joins TRBV12-3 or TRBV12-4 and TRBJ2-3, with 8 bases lining up with TRBD2. The CDR3 contains 15 residues. J lost 2 bases, V lost 6 bases, and 7 bases had no gene match. The CDR3 spells CASRPTRGVTDTQYF. The CDR3 nucleotides read TGTGCCAGCAGGCCTACGCGGGGGGTCACAGATACGCAGTATTTT.

The count of this clonotype is one. The V call is TRBV7-9, the J call TRBJ1-3; D ambiguous. Per the germline V gene, CDR1 is SEHNR and CDR2 is FQNEAQ (reference sequence). Trimming removed 2 bases at V and 4 bases at J, with 12 bases between. The CDR3 has 15 amino acids. In nucleotides, the CDR3 is TGTGCCAGCAGCTTACTAGGGTCCGACGGAAACACCATATATTTT. Protein sequence: CASSLLGSDGNTIYF.

This clonotype was counted many times. The chain joins TRBV28 to TRBJ2-1; D call uncertain. The V and J ends lost 6 bases and 1 base respectively, with 13 bases between them. Germline lookup yields CDR1 MDHEN and CDR2 SYDVKM. This CDR3 is built from 15 residues. This CDR3 reads CASREIARSYNEQFF. In DNA form, the CDR3 reads TGTGCCAGCAGGGAGATCGCACGTTCCTACAATGAGCAGTTCTTC.

This clonotype was seen only a few times. The chain is built from TRBV18 and TRBJ2-7; maybe TRBD2 (5 bases). With 0 bases removed from V and 1 base from J, the gap between germline ends came to 13 bases. Germline CDR1 is KGHSH and CDR2 is LQKENI. This CDR3 is 16 amino acids long. CDR3 amino acids: CASSPPLGPGSYEQYF. CDR3 in DNA: TGTGCCAGCTCACCACCGCTAGGCCCGGGATCCTACGAGCAGTACTTC.

This clonotype was detected a few times. This chain links TRBV19 with TRBJ2-2; 7 nucleotides match TRBD2. Germline V gene data show CDR1 as LNHDA and CDR2 as SQIVND (reference sequence). The trim removed 5 bases at V and 4 bases at J, leaving 7 bases unmatched. This CDR3 spans 15 amino acids. The CDR3 DNA is TGTGCCAGTAGTTGGCGGGAGCTCGGCACCGGGGAGCTGTTTTTT. This encodes CASSWRELGTGELFF.

CDR3 amino acids: CAGGPGNEQFF. The CDR3 region has the DNA TGTGCCGGAGGGCCCGGCAATGAGCAGTTCTTC. The chain carries TRBV6-6 and TRBJ2-1, with D perhaps TRBD2 (6 bases). Trimming took 11 bases from V and 6 from J, leaving 11 bases between them. CDR3 size: 11 residues. Germline assignment: CDR1 MNHNY and CDR2 SVGAGI (reference sequence).

V is TRBV28 and J is TRBJ2-6; weak D call: TRBD1 (5 bases). The germline CDR1 and CDR2 sequences are MDHEN and SYDVKM. The CDR3 covers 18 residues. Trimming stripped 4 bases from V and 7 bases from J, with 23 bases between. In nucleotides, the CDR3 is TGTGCCAGCAGTTCCGGTAGGGGTTTCTTCACTCTAGCCAACGTCCTGACTTTC. Its translation is CASSSGRGFFTLANVLTF.

The CDR3 DNA sequence: TGTGCCAGCAGCTCCAGAAGGGAAGATACGCAGTATTTT. Its translation is CASSSRREDTQYF. This sequence joins TRBV7-3 and TRBJ2-3; D unresolved. CDR3 length: 13 amino acids. V lost 4 bases to trimming and J lost 5 bases, with 10 bases between them. CDR1 is SGHTA and CDR2 is FQGTGA in the germline V gene.

The chain links TRBV20-1 to TRBJ2-7; D gene unclear. Per germline, CDR1 DFQATT and CDR2 SNEGSKA (reference sequence). The CDR3 runs to 13 residues. The V and J ends lost 3 bases and 5 bases respectively, with 14 bases between them. This CDR3 reads CSASEEVIHEQYF. CDR3 nucleotides: TGCAGTGCTAGTGAAGAGGTTATCCACGAGCAGTACTTC.

The V gene is TRBV15, the J gene TRBJ2-1; TRBD2 aligns across 15 bases. Trimming took 5 bases from V and 7 from J; bases not matched to a gene: 9. The CDR3 sequence is 17 residues long. Germline V CDR1 and CDR2: LNHNV, YYDKDF (reference sequence). CDR3 sequence (DNA): TGTGCCACCAGCGGTGGACTAGCGGGAGGGTTCCGTAATGAGCAGTTCTTC. Amino acids: CATSGGLAGGFRNEQFF.